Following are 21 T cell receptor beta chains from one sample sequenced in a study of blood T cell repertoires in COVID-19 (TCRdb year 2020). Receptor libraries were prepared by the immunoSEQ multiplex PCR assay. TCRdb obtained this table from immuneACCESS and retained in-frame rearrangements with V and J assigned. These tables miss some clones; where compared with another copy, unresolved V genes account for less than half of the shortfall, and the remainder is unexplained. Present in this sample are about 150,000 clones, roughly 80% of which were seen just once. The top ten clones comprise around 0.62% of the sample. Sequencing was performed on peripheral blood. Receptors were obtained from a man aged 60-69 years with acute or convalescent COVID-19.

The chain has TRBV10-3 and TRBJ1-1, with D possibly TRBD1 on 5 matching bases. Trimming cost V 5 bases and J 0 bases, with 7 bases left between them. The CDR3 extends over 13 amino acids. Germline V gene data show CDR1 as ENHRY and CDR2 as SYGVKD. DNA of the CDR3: TGTGCCATCAGTACAGGAGTGAACACTGAAGCTTTCTTT. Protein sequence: CAISTGVNTEAFF.

The CDR3, as DNA: TGTGCCTTAAGGACTAGCGGGAGAAAGCAGTTCTTC. This codes for CALRTSGRKQFF. The rearrangement uses TRBV30 and TRBJ2-1; 13 bases map to TRBD2. CDR3 size: 12 residues. Trimming at V came to 7 bases and at J to 11 bases, leaving 5 bases not matched to a gene. Germline assignment: CDR1 GTSNPN and CDR2 SVGIG (reference sequence).

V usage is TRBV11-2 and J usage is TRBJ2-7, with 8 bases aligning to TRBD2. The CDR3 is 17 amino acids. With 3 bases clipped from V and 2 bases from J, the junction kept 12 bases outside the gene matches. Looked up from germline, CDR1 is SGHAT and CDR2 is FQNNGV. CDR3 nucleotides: TGTGCCAGCAGCTTCGCCGGAGCTAGCGGGTCCCCCTACGAGCAGTACTTC. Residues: CASSFAGASGSPYEQYF.

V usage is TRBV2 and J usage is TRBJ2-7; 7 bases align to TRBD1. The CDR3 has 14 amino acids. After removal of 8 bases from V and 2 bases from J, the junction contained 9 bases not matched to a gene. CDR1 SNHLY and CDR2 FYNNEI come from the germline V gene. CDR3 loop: CASGGQKGAYEQYF. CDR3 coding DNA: TGTGCCAGCGGGGGACAGAAAGGGGCCTACGAGCAGTACTTC.

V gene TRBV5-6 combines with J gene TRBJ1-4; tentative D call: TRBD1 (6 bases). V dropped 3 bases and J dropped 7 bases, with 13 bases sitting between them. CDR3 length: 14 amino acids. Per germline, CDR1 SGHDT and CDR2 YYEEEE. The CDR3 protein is CASSSGTSSEKLFF. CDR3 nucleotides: TGTGCCAGCAGCTCCGGGACATCGAGTGAAAAACTGTTTTTT.

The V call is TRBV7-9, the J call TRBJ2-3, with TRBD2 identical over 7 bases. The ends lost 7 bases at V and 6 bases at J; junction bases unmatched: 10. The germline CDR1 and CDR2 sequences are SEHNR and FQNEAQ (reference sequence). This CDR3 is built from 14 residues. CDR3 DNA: TGTGCCAGCATCCCCCGGGGGGATTTGGATACGCAGTATTTT. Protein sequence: CASIPRGDLDTQYF.

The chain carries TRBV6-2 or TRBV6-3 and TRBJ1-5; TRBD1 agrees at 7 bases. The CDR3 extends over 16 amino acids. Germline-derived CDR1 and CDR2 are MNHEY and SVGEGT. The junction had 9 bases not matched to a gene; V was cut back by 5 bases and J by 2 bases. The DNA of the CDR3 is TGTGCCAGCAGTGACAGGGTTGGTGGGCGCAATCAGCCCCAGCATTTT. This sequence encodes CASSDRVGGRNQPQHF.

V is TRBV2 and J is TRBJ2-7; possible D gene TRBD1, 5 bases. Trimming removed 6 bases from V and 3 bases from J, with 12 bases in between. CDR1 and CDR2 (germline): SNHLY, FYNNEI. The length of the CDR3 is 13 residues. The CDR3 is CASRSTANYEQYF. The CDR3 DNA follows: TGTGCCAGCAGGTCGACAGCGAACTACGAGCAGTACTTC.

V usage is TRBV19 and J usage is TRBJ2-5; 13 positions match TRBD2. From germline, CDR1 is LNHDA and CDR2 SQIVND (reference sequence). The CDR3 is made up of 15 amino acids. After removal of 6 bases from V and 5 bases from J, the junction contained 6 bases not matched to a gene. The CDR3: CASRRTSGSGETQYF. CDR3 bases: TGTGCCAGTAGGCGGACTAGCGGGAGCGGGGAGACCCAGTACTTC. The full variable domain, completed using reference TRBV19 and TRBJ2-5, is DGGITQSPKYLFRKEGQNVTLSCEQNLNHDAMYWYRQDPGQGLRLIYYSQIVNDFQKGDIAEGYSVSREKKESFPLTVTSAQKNPTAFYLCASRRTSGSGETQYFGPGTRLLVL.

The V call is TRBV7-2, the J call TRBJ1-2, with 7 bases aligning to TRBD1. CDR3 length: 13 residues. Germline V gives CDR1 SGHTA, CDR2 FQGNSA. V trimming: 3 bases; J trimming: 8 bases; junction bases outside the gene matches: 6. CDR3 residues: CASSLGPGQGYTF. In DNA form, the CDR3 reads TGTGCCAGCAGCTTGGGGCCGGGACAGGGCTACACCTTC.

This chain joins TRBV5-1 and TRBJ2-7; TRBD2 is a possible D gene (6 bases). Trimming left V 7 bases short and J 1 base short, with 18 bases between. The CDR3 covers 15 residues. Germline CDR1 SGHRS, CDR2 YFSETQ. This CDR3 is CASYPNAGSSYEQYF. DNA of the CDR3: TGCGCCAGCTACCCGAATGCGGGGAGTTCCTACGAGCAGTACTTC.

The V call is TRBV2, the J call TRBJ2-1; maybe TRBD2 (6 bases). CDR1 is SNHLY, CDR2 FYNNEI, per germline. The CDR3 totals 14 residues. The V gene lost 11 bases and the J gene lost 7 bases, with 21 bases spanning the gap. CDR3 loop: CASGRRGTGNEQFF. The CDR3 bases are TGTGCCTCCGGGCGGAGGGGAACTGGGAATGAGCAGTTCTTC.

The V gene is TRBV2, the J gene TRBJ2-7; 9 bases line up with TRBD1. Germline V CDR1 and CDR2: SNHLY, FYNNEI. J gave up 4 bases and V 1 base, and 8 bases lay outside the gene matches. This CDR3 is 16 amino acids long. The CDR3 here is CASSEDSPGTGYEQYF. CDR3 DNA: TGTGCCAGCAGTGAAGATTCCCCCGGGACAGGGTACGAGCAGTACTTC.

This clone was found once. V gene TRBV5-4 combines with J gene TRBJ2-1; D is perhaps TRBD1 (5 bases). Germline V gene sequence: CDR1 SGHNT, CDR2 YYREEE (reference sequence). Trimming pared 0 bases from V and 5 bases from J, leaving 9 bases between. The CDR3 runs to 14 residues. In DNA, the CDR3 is TGTGCCAGCAGCTTGGACGCAGGGCACAATGAGCAGTTCTTC. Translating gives CASSLDAGHNEQFF.

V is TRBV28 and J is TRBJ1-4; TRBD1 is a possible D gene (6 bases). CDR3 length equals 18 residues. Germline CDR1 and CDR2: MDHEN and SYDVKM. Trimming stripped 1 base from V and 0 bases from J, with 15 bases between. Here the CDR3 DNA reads TGTGCCAGCAGTTTATACCCCAGGGGACGGGCAACTAATGAAAAACTGTTTTTT. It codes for CASSLYPRGRATNEKLFF.

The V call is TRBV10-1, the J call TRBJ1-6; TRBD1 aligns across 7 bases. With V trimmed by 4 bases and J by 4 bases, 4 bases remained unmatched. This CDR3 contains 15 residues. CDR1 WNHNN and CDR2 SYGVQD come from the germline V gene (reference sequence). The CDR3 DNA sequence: TGCGCCAGCAGTGGGCCGGGACAGTATAATTCACCCCTCCACTTT. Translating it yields CASSGPGQYNSPLHF.

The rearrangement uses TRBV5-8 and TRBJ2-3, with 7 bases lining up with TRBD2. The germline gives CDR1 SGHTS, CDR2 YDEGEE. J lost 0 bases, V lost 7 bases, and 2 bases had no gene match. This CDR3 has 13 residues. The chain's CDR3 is CASWDYSTDTQYF. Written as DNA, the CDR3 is TGTGCCAGCTGGGACTACAGCACAGATACGCAGTATTTT. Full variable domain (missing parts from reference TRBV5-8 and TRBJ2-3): EAGVTQSPTHLIKTRGQQATLRCSPISGHTSVYWYQQALGLGLQFLLWYDEGEERNRGNFPPRFSGRQFPNYSSELNVNALELEDSALYLCASWDYSTDTQYFGPGTRLTVL.

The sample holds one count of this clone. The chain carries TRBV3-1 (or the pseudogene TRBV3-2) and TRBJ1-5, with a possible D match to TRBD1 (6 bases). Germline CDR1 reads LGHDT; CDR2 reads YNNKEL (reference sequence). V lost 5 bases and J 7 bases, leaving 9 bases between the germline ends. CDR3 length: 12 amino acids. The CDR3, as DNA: TGTGCCAGCAGCAGGGGGTCACAGCCCCAGCATTTT. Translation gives CASSRGSQPQHF.

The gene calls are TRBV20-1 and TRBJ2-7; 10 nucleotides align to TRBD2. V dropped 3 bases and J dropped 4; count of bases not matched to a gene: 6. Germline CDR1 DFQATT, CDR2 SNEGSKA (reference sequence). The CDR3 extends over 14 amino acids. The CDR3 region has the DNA TGCAGTGCTAGTTCTAGCGGGAGTCTTTACGAGCAGTACTTC. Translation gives CSASSSGSLYEQYF.

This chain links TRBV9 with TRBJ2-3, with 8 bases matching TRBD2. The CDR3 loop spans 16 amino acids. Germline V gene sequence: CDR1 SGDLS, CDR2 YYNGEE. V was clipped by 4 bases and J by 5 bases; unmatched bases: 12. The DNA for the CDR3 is TGTGCCAGCAGCCAGATGGACGGGGGGGCCGGAGATACGCAGTATTTT. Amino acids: CASSQMDGGAGDTQYF. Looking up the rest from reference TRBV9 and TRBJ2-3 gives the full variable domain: DSGVTQTPKHLITATGQRVTLRCSPRSGDLSVYWYQQSLDQGLQFLIQYYNGEERAKGNILERFSAQQFPDLHSELNLSSLELGDSALYFCASSQMDGGAGDTQYFGPGTRLTVL.

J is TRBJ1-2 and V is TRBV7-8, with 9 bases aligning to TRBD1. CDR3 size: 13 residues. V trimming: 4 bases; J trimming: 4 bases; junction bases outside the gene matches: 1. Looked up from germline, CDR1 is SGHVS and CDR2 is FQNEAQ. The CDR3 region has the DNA TGTGCCAGCAGCTCGGACAGGGGCTATGGCTACACCTTC. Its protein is CASSSDRGYGYTF.